These 10 T cell receptor beta chains share one sample of origin, sequenced in a study of regulatory T cells in long-lasting Graves disease. Time point here: newly diagnosed GD, antithyroid drugs for less than 3 months. Construction of the TCR library relied on RNA isolated from PBMCs. CDR3 regions were amplified by Arm-PCR using iRepertoire HTBI primers to build TCR beta libraries. In TCRdb, the multiplex PCR reads were re-called with MiXCR into one record per CDR3 protein. Of 350,000 to 400,000 distinct CDR3 sequences in the sample, roughly 15% were seen once. The same specimen was also included in a second study, on T cells in Graves' hyperthyroidism and ophthalmopathy.

Specimen: peripheral blood mononuclear cells (PBMCs), collected at new diagnosis, from a patient treated with antithyroid drugs. Source of these receptors: a woman aged 18-29 years with Graves disease.

This clonotype was counted at least ten times. The rearrangement joins TRBV3-1 to TRBJ1-3; 8 bases are a match to TRBD1. The germline CDR1 and CDR2 sequences are LGHDT and YNNKEL (reference sequence). CDR3 size: 15 residues. Trimming at V came to 5 bases and at J to 2 bases, leaving 5 bases not matched to a gene. This CDR3 reads CASSETGAAGNTIYF. The CDR3 DNA is TGTGCCAGCAGCGAGACAGGGGCTGCTGGAAACACCATATATTTT.

This clonotype came up once. J is TRBJ1-1 and V is TRBV19; no clear D. The CDR3 runs 14 residues. Germline V lookup: CDR1 LNHDA, CDR2 SQIVND (reference sequence). V shed 0 bases and J shed 10 bases, with 15 bases lying between them. This CDR3 reads CASSIEQTLKGAFF. CDR3 sequence (DNA): TGTGCCAGTAGTATAGAACAGACCTTGAAAGGAGCTTTCTTT. Supplemented by reference TRBV19 and TRBJ1-1, the full variable domain reads DGGITQSPKYLFRKEGQNVTLSCEQNLNHDAMYWYRQDPGQGLRLIYYSQIVNDFQKGDIAEGYSVSREKKESFPLTVTSAQKNPTAFYLCASSIEQTLKGAFFGQGTRLTVV.

This clonotype was observed many times. The chain has TRBV3-1 and TRBJ2-5; 8 nucleotides align to TRBD1. V lost 4 bases to trimming and J lost 9 bases; unmatched junction nucleotides: 13. Germline lookup yields CDR1 LGHDT and CDR2 YNNKEL (reference sequence). This CDR3 has 15 amino acids. The CDR3 protein is CASSLSRTGIGSQYF. CDR3 sequence (DNA): TGTGCCAGCAGCCTCTCCCGGACAGGGATCGGGTCCCAGTACTTC.

This clonotype appeared many times. The chain recombines TRBV2 with TRBJ1-5, with D possibly matching TRBD1 (5 bases). This CDR3 has 14 amino acids. V was clipped by 6 bases and J by 8 bases, with 17 bases between them. Germline-derived CDR1 and CDR2 are SNHLY and FYNNEI. CDR3 loop: CASRGTGQSEPQHF. The CDR3 coding sequence is TGTGCCAGCAGGGGGACGGGGCAGAGCGAGCCCCAGCATTTT.

The CDR3 here is CASSLDPGQTQYF. CDR3 nucleotide sequence: TGTGCCAGCAGCTTAGATCCGGGCCAGACCCAGTACTTC. This chain uses TRBV7-2 with TRBJ2-5; D ambiguous. V was trimmed by 1 base and J by 6 bases, leaving 9 bases between them. This CDR3 region has 13 residues. Germline lookup yields CDR1 SGHTA and CDR2 FQGNSA. The variable domain in full, completed from reference TRBV7-2 and TRBJ2-5, reads GAGVSQSPSNKVTEKGKDVELRCDPISGHTALYWYRQSLGQGLEFLIYFQGNSAPDKSGLPSDRFSAERTGGSVSTLTIQRTQQEDSAVYLCASSLDPGQTQYFGPGTRLLVL.

This clonotype was recorded at least ten times. The chain employs TRBV28 and TRBJ1-1, with 8 bases fitting TRBD1. V lost 7 bases and J lost 4; bases outside the gene matches: 5. The germline V gene has CDR1 MDHEN and CDR2 SYDVKM. This CDR3 comprises 13 residues. The CDR3: CASTTGGFTEAFF. The CDR3 coding sequence is TGTGCCAGCACCACAGGGGGGTTCACTGAAGCTTTCTTT. Full variable domain (missing parts from reference TRBV28 and TRBJ1-1): DVKVTQSSRYLVKRTGEKVFLECVQDMDHENMFWYRQDPGLGLRLIYFSYDVKMKEKGDIPEGYSVSREKKERFSLILESASTNQTSMYLCASTTGGFTEAFFGQGTRLTVV.

The V gene is TRBV2, the J gene TRBJ1-5; TRBD1 might be the D (6 bases). Germline CDR1 SNHLY, CDR2 FYNNEI. Trimming took 10 bases from V and 0 from J, leaving 25 bases between them. The CDR3 is 18 residues long. The CDR3 DNA follows: TGTGCCACTACCGGGGGGGCGAGAGGGGTCAATAGCAATCAGCCCCAGCATTTT. Its protein is CATTGGARGVNSNQPQHF.

The table lists this clonotype with many counts. This sequence joins TRBV11-2 and TRBJ1-1, with D possibly being TRBD1 (5 bases). The CDR3 sequence is 17 residues long. With 1 base removed from V and 6 bases from J, the gap between germline ends came to 21 bases. Germline V gene data show CDR1 as SGHAT and CDR2 as FQNNGV. DNA of the CDR3: TGTGCCAGCAGCTTAGTGTTTGAGTATGGGGCCCACGCTGAAGCTTTCTTT. Its translation is CASSLVFEYGAHAEAFF. The complete variable domain, with remaining parts taken from reference TRBV11-2 and TRBJ1-1, reads EAGVAQSPRYKIIEKRQSVAFWCNPISGHATLYWYQQILGQGPKLLIQFQNNGVVDDSQLPKDRFSAERLKGVDSTLKIQPAKLEDSAVYLCASSLVFEYGAHAEAFFGQGTRLTVV.

This clonotype was picked up many times. The chain is built from TRBV30 and TRBJ2-6, with 8 bases fitting TRBD1. The ends lost 2 bases at V and 4 bases at J; junction bases unmatched: 1. Germline loops: CDR1 GTSNPN, CDR2 SVGIG (reference sequence). The CDR3 is 14 residues long. CDR3 coding DNA: TGTGCCTGGAGTCAGGGGGCCGGGGCCAACGTCCTGACTTTC. Translating gives CAWSQGAGANVLTF.

Many counts were recorded for this clonotype. This chain uses TRBV11-3 with TRBJ2-1; TRBD2 is a possible D gene (6 bases). With 4 bases removed from V and 9 bases from J, the gap between germline ends came to 13 bases. CDR3 length: 13 residues. Germline-derived CDR1 and CDR2 are SGHNT and YENEEA. DNA for the CDR3: TGTGCCAGCAGCTCGACTAGTGTAGGTGAGCAGTTCTTC. Encoded protein: CASSSTSVGEQFF.